The sequence of this TCR beta chain was determined in a study of T cell responses to AZD1222 COVID-19 vaccine. Study background: Some second doses came at about 4 weeks and others at about 12 weeks; these were pooled. Study outcomes and limitations: Donors were chiefly white British, with a greater number of females, and clonal diversity was perhaps underestimated. Every sample of the repertoires postdated the peak T cell response.

To note about this clone: Its antigen is unknown.

There are 13 residues in the CDR3. Germline CDR1 is MGHDK and CDR2 is SYGVNS. The germline V and J ends were trimmed by 6 bases and 10 bases, with 15 bases remaining between them. The data were produced by immunoSEQ multiplex PCR, yet TCRdb's version contains in-frame clones alone and is incomplete. The repertoire includes 110,000 to 150,000 clones, 85% to 95% of them detected once, and approximately 5% sits in the top ten. The chain combines TRBV25-1 with TRBJ1-4, with unresolved D. The source of this sequence is an adult in good health. Here the sequenced sample was peripheral blood, taken on day 0 of AZD1222 vaccination. CDR3 coding DNA: TGTGCCAGCAGGGCCCGAACCGGTGGAAAACTGTTTTTT. It specifies CASRARTGGKLFF.